A single sample gave rise to the 14 T cell receptor beta chains below, sequenced in a study of blood T cell repertoires in COVID-19. The method was immunoSEQ multiplex PCR; TCRdb's version includes in-frame clones alone and lacks a portion of them. The sample includes roughly 150,000 clones, more than 65% of them seen just once. The sequencing input was peripheral blood. Receptors were obtained from a woman of 80 years or more with acute or convalescent COVID-19.

The chain carries TRBV28 and TRBJ2-2; maybe TRBD1 (6 bases). The ends were cut back, 2 bases at V and 8 bases at J, with 6 bases in the middle. Germline values: CDR1 MDHEN, CDR2 SYDVKM. This CDR3 spans 12 amino acids. The DNA for the CDR3 is TGTGCCAGCAGTTTAGGGACAGGGGAGCTGTTTTTT. It specifies CASSLGTGELFF.

The chain has TRBV27 and TRBJ2-3; tentative D call: TRBD2 (6 bases). CDR1 MNHEY and CDR2 SMNVEV come from the germline V gene (reference sequence). V shed 2 bases and J shed 1 base, with 10 bases lying between them. The CDR3 contains 15 residues. CDR3 amino acids: CASSLRGGGTDTQYF. Here the CDR3 DNA reads TGTGCCAGCAGTTTAAGGGGAGGAGGCACAGATACGCAGTATTTT.

This clone was detected only a few times. The genes are TRBV30 and TRBJ1-5, with D hard to call. This CDR3 has 12 residues. Trimming stripped 2 bases from V and 2 bases from J, with 4 bases between. The V gene's germline CDR1 is GTSNPN and CDR2 SVGIG (reference sequence). This chain's CDR3 is CAWSSGNQPQHF. CDR3 DNA sequence: TGTGCCTGGAGTAGCGGCAATCAGCCCCAGCATTTT.

The chain joins TRBV10-3 to TRBJ2-1; D is ambiguous. Trimming cost V 1 base and J 0 bases, with 13 bases left between them. Germline assignment: CDR1 ENHRY and CDR2 SYGVKD. The CDR3 contains 17 residues. Here the CDR3 reads CAISEWSPQSSYNEQFF. CDR3 in DNA: TGTGCCATCAGTGAGTGGAGCCCTCAGAGCTCCTACAATGAGCAGTTCTTC.

The chain combines TRBV7-9 with TRBJ2-7; possibly TRBD2 for D (6 bases). The germline V and J ends were trimmed by 3 bases and 2 bases, with 11 bases remaining between them. CDR3 length: 14 amino acids. The germline V gene encodes CDR1 SEHNR and CDR2 FQNEAQ (reference sequence). As DNA, the CDR3 is TGTGCCAGCAGCTTGGCCGGGGGACCCTACGAGCAGTACTTC. This codes for CASSLAGGPYEQYF.

V and J are TRBV27 and TRBJ2-1, with 9 bases identical to TRBD2. Germline V lookup: CDR1 MNHEY, CDR2 SMNVEV (reference sequence). V gave up 4 bases and J gave up 2 bases; unmatched junction bases: 3. This CDR3 is built from 15 residues. CDR3 nucleotides: TGTGCCAGCAGTTATAGCGGGAGCCCCTACAATGAGCAGTTCTTC. Translated, it gives CASSYSGSPYNEQFF.

The chain has TRBV30 and TRBJ2-7; the D gene is possibly TRBD2 (6 bases). Deletions cut 2 bases from V and 4 bases from J, with 12 bases between. Germline values: CDR1 GTSNPN, CDR2 SVGIG (reference sequence). This CDR3 is built from 13 residues. The CDR3 region is CAWSREGRYEQYF. CDR3 DNA: TGTGCCTGGAGTCGTGAAGGGAGGTACGAGCAGTACTTC.

The gene calls are TRBV29-1 and TRBJ2-3; D uncertain. The CDR3 has 15 residues. Germline assignment: CDR1 SQVTM and CDR2 ANQGSEA. V lost 4 bases, J lost 5 bases, and 19 bases lay in between. The CDR3 protein is CSVGASIPNRDTQYF. The CDR3 DNA reads as TGCAGCGTTGGCGCGTCCATTCCAAATCGAGATACGCAGTATTTT.

The chain links TRBV4-2 to TRBJ2-6; TRBD2 agrees at 8 bases. Germline V CDR1 and CDR2: LGHNA, YNFKEQ. J was trimmed by 0 bases and V by 1 base; bases with no gene match: 2. CDR3 length: 17 residues. Here the CDR3 DNA reads TGTGCCAGCAGCCAAGGACTAGCGAACTCTGGGGCCAACGTCCTGACTTTC. Its protein product is CASSQGLANSGANVLTF.

V and J are TRBV5-4 and TRBJ1-1, with a weak D call TRBD1 (6 bases). Germline CDR1 SGHNT, CDR2 YYREEE (reference sequence). The V end lost 4 bases, the J end lost 1 base, and 17 bases lay between the germline ends. CDR3 size: 16 residues. The CDR3 region has the DNA TGTGCCAGCAGCCCGCCGTGGGGGGGCCGGAACACTGAAGCTTTCTTT. Protein sequence: CASSPPWGGRNTEAFF.

The chain links TRBV7-2 to TRBJ1-6; 7 nucleotides agree with TRBD1. V lost 5 bases to trimming and J lost 14 bases; unmatched junction nucleotides: 9. Germline CDR1 reads SGHTA; CDR2 reads FQGNSA. CDR3 length: 13 amino acids. The CDR3 nucleotides read TGTGCCAGCAGCCGAGGGGGCAGGACCACCCTCCACTTT. Translated, it gives CASSRGGRTTLHF.

V is TRBV23-1 and J is TRBJ2-3; no clear D gene. TRBV23-1 is flagged as an ORF with uncertain function. The CDR3 consists of 15 residues. Trimming took off 9 bases at V and 1 base at J, with 17 bases between the two ends. The CDR3 loop is CASIHPRVGTDTQYF. The CDR3 DNA follows: TGCGCCAGTATTCACCCCCGGGTTGGCACAGATACGCAGTATTTT.

The chain combines TRBV19 with TRBJ1-5; D is possibly TRBD1 (6 bases). There are 13 residues in the CDR3. Germline values: CDR1 LNHDA, CDR2 SQIVND (reference sequence). V dropped 5 bases and J dropped 6 bases, with 11 bases sitting between them. The CDR3 is CASSDTGFQPQHF. CDR3 DNA: TGTGCCAGTAGTGACACAGGGTTTCAGCCCCAGCATTTT. The full variable domain, in which reference TRBV19 and TRBJ1-5 provide the parts outside the CDR3, is DGGITQSPKYLFRKEGQNVTLSCEQNLNHDAMYWYRQDPGQGLRLIYYSQIVNDFQKGDIAEGYSVSREKKESFPLTVTSAQKNPTAFYLCASSDTGFQPQHFGDGTRLSIL.

V gene TRBV12-3 or TRBV12-4 combines with J gene TRBJ2-2; TRBD1 is a possible D gene (5 bases). This CDR3 region has 13 residues. V dropped 4 bases and J dropped 7 bases, with 10 bases sitting between them. In DNA, the CDR3 is TGTGCCAGCAGTTCCAGGGTTAGCGGGGAGCTGTTTTTT. Translation gives CASSSRVSGELFF.